The table lists the clone carrying this T cell receptor beta chain with many counts. Its antigen remains unidentified. The data derive from a study of T cells after yellow fever vaccination. Study results and limitations: Compared with primary, the secondary response was weaker and peaked at day 5, not 15. Sorted repertoires could include abundant contaminating clonotypes from bulk cells. Most primary-vaccination clones reappeared after the booster (just under 98% CD4, 85% to 90% CD8).

Germline values: CDR1 SQVTM, CDR2 ANQGSEA. The V and J ends lost 7 bases and 3 bases respectively, with 15 bases between them. The CDR3 totals 13 residues. Template switching with 5'RACE generated the TCR cDNA and added a universal primer site and UMIs. A single record per CDR3 protein comes from TCRdb applying MiXCR to the 5' RACE reads. This table has hundreds of thousands of distinct CDR3 sequences, roughly 9.4% appearing once. This receptor was identified in a man between 18 and 35 years old who received the YFV17D yellow fever vaccine. The chain combines TRBV29-1 with TRBJ1-1; D perhaps matches TRBD1 (5 bases). This material consisted of PBMCs, taken on the day of the first yellow fever vaccination. DNA of the CDR3: TGCAGCGGTACCAGGGACGGGGACACTGAAGCTTTCTTT. It encodes CSGTRDGDTEAFF.